This T cell receptor (beta chain) was captured by sequencing in a study of T cell clones after liver transplantation. The wider study: HCV positivity affected three of eight recipients; the rest lacked autoimmune or viral indications. Samples came pre-transplant, pre-randomization before withdrawal, and post-randomization after withdrawal ended. Overall study results and limits: Post-transplant, graft-donor-reactive CD4 TCRbeta sequences in blood dropped significantly in most of the 8 subjects.

For this clone: No antigen is known for it.

Germline CDR1 reads MNHNY; CDR2 reads SVGAGI (reference sequence). The V and J ends lost 2 bases and 7 bases, in that order; junction bases with no gene match: 6. This CDR3 region has 15 residues. The method was immunoSEQ multiplex PCR; TCRdb's version includes in-frame clones alone and lacks a portion of them. The sample contains about 70,000 clones, about 80% of which appear only once. This receptor was obtained from a human patient who received a liver transplant. Some T cells may be provided by the graft donor. This sample comprised CD4+ T cells from blood, obtained 12 months after liver transplant. The chain couples TRBV6-6 to TRBJ1-5; 9 bases agree with TRBD1. The CDR3 coding sequence is TGTGCCAGCAGTTACGTGGGACAGGGAAAACAGCCCCAGCATTTT. Its protein product is CASSYVGQGKQPQHF.